Shown below are 16 T cell receptor beta chains from a single sample sequenced in a study of siplizumab effects on memory and regulatory T cells. Measured with immunoSEQ multiplex PCR; TCRdb has only the in-frame clones, and not every one. The data contain approximately 100,000 clones, 85% to 95% of them singletons. Material for sequencing was Tregs sorted from blood. All receptors derive from a human donor in good health.

As DNA, the CDR3 is TGTGCCATCGGGACGGCGAACACCGGGGAGCTGTTTTTT. Translated: CAIGTANTGELFF. The chain couples TRBV6-1 to TRBJ2-2; either TRBD1 or TRBD2 may supply D (5 bases each). CDR1 and CDR2 from the germline V gene are MNHNS and SASEGT. The CDR3 extends over 13 amino acids. Trimming removed 10 bases at V and 0 bases at J, with 9 bases between.

V usage is TRBV5-5 and J usage is TRBJ1-5; no definite D call. V lost 1 base and J lost 0, with 11 bases in between. Germline CDR1 and CDR2: SGHKS and YYEKEE (reference sequence). There are 16 residues in the CDR3. The DNA for the CDR3 is TGTGCCAGCAGCTTGAGAGCAGTCTATAGCAATCAGCCCCAGCATTTT. It specifies CASSLRAVYSNQPQHF.

This clone was seen more than once but under ten times. V and J are TRBV6-1 and TRBJ2-7, with 7 bases aligning to TRBD1. The CDR3 is 14 residues long. Germline lookup yields CDR1 MNHNS and CDR2 SASEGT. The ends lost 6 bases at V and 2 bases at J; junction bases unmatched: 7. CDR3 nucleotides: TGTGCCAGCAGGGAGACAGGGAGTCCCTACGAGCAGTACTTC. This translates into CASRETGSPYEQYF.

The rearrangement uses TRBV6-5 and TRBJ2-7; 7 positions agree with TRBD2. The CDR3 contains 12 residues. CDR1 is MNHEY and CDR2 is SVGAGI in the germline V gene. V lost 2 bases, J lost 10 bases, and 5 bases stayed unmatched. DNA for the CDR3: TGTGCCAGCAGTTACCCGGGGGGATACCAGTACTTC. Protein product: CASSYPGGYQYF.

This chain links TRBV18 with TRBJ1-3; D not resolved. The V gene lost 3 bases and the J gene lost 0 bases, with 9 bases spanning the gap. CDR1 is KGHSH and CDR2 is LQKENI in the germline V gene. This CDR3 comprises 15 residues. The CDR3, as DNA: TGTGCCAGCTCACCTTTAAGCGGCTCTGGAAACACCATATATTTT. Protein: CASSPLSGSGNTIYF. The full variable domain, completed using reference TRBV18 and TRBJ1-3, is NAGVMQNPRHLVRRRGQEARLRCSPMKGHSHVYWYRQLPEEGLKFMVYLQKENIIDESGMPKERFSAEFPKEGPSILRIQQVVRGDSAAYFCASSPLSGSGNTIYFGEGSWLTVV.

The chain uses TRBV18 and TRBJ1-3; TRBD1 is a possible D gene (5 bases). The ends were cut back, 2 bases at V and 0 bases at J, with 11 bases in the middle. The CDR3 is 16 amino acids. Germline CDR1 KGHSH, CDR2 LQKENI. DNA for the CDR3: TGTGCCAGCTCACCATTACCAGGGCCCTCTGGAAACACCATATATTTT. It specifies CASSPLPGPSGNTIYF.

The rearrangement joins TRBV2 to TRBJ1-2; no clear D gene. V shed 8 bases and J shed 8 bases, with 21 bases lying between them. CDR3 size: 14 residues. The V gene's germline CDR1 is SNHLY and CDR2 FYNNEI. Written as DNA, the CDR3 is TGTGCCAGCTCGGTACTCGGGGTACTGGAGGGCTACACCTTC. The encoded protein is CASSVLGVLEGYTF.

This chain joins TRBV19 and TRBJ2-2; TRBD2 is a possible D gene (5 bases). V lost 3 bases and J lost 6, with 8 bases in between. Germline V gene lookup returns CDR1 LNHDA and CDR2 SQIVND (reference sequence). The CDR3 has 13 amino acids. This CDR3 reads CASSILGAGELFF. In DNA form, the CDR3 reads TGTGCCAGTAGTATCCTCGGGGCCGGGGAGCTGTTTTTT.

A few counts support this clone. The chain recombines TRBV7-8 with TRBJ2-5; 9 bases align to TRBD2. The CDR3 consists of 15 residues. V lost 8 bases and J lost 4; bases outside the gene matches: 11. Germline loops: CDR1 SGHVS, CDR2 FQNEAQ. CDR3 in DNA: TGTGCCAGCCGTCCACGCGGGAGGGCCGCAGAGACCCAGTACTTC. This gives the protein CASRPRGRAAETQYF.

The chain links TRBV5-6 to TRBJ1-3, with 12 bases that match TRBD1. The germline V gene encodes CDR1 SGHDT and CDR2 YYEEEE. CDR3 size: 16 residues. Germline trimming cut 3 bases from V and 3 bases from J; bases unmatched to any gene: 4. The chain's CDR3 is CASSWDRGLFGNTIYF. Written as DNA, the CDR3 is TGTGCCAGCAGCTGGGACAGGGGGCTTTTTGGAAACACCATATATTTT.

CDR3 nucleotide sequence: TGCGCCAGCAGCCACCAGGGAGGACTTGTGAACACTGAAGCTTTCTTT. Protein: CASSHQGGLVNTEAFF. The chain couples TRBV5-1 to TRBJ1-1; D might be TRBD1 (5 bases). CDR1 SGHRS and CDR2 YFSETQ come from the germline V gene. This CDR3 has 16 residues. V lost 4 bases and J lost 0, with 16 bases in between.

The chain uses TRBV19 and TRBJ2-7; 9 nucleotides match TRBD1. Per the germline V gene, CDR1 is LNHDA and CDR2 is SQIVND (reference sequence). The V gene end was trimmed by 5 bases and the J gene end by 3 bases; junction bases not matched to a gene: 17. The CDR3 has 18 amino acids. The CDR3 loop is CASSQYGTGRGSLYEQYF. The CDR3 DNA reads as TGTGCCAGTAGTCAATACGGGACAGGGCGGGGCTCCCTCTACGAGCAGTACTTC.

V gene TRBV20-1 combines with J gene TRBJ1-2; no definite D call. V was shortened by 5 bases and J by 3 bases, with 7 bases between the two germline ends. The CDR3 contains 11 residues. Germline V lookup: CDR1 DFQATT, CDR2 SNEGSKA (reference sequence). The CDR3 loop reads CSASVDYGYTF. CDR3 nucleotides: TGCAGTGCTTCCGTAGACTATGGCTACACCTTC.

CDR3 sequence (DNA): TGTGCCAGCAGCCAAAATTGGCGCGATACGCAGTATTTT. Residues: CASSQNWRDTQYF. The gene calls are TRBV11-3 and TRBJ2-3; D ambiguous. The CDR3 has 13 amino acids. From germline, CDR1 is SGHNT and CDR2 YENEEA. V shed 5 bases and J shed 6 bases, with 12 bases lying between them.

The chain links TRBV5-1 to TRBJ2-1, with 7 bases that match TRBD1. Germline trimming cut 4 bases from V and 5 bases from J; bases unmatched to any gene: 12. CDR3 length equals 16 residues. Germline CDR1 SGHRS, CDR2 YFSETQ. The CDR3 DNA is TGCGCCAGCAGCCGAGAACAGGGGTTCGGGGACAATGAGCAGTTCTTC. Its protein is CASSREQGFGDNEQFF.

This chain connects TRBV6-1 to TRBJ2-7; the D gene could be TRBD1 or TRBD2 (7 bases each). The CDR3 runs to 15 residues. V lost 6 bases to trimming and J lost 4 bases, with 19 bases between them. Germline CDR1 and CDR2: MNHNS and SASEGT. The CDR3 is CASRERQGGTYEQYF. The CDR3 nucleotides read TGTGCCAGCAGAGAACGACAGGGAGGGACTTACGAGCAGTACTTC.